The entry below describes one T cell receptor (beta chain). In germline, CDR1 is SGHTS, CDR2 YDEGEE. V was shortened by 0 bases and J by 1 base, with 8 bases between the two germline ends. The CDR3 sequence is 16 residues long. This specimen belongs to a study of cytomegalovirus exposure and HLA in healthy donors. Across the whole study: Earlier, 117 million unique TCR beta sequences were recovered from roughly 170 million T cells by an analysis.

In the PCR, 60 Vbeta and 13 Jbeta primers were used. TCRdb keeps only in-frame clones here, not all; method: immunoSEQ multiplex PCR. This table has about 160,000 clones, around 79% appearing once. The clonotype originates from a male donor in good health and CMV-seropositive. The chain carries TRBV5-8 and TRBJ2-6; D possibly corresponds to TRBD1 (6 bases). Specimen: PBMCs. CDR3 amino acids: CASSLGRGSGANVLTF. CDR3 nucleotides: TGTGCCAGCAGCTTGGGCAGGGGATCTGGGGCCAACGTCCTGACTTTC. The whole variable domain, remainder taken from reference TRBV5-8 and TRBJ2-6, is EAGVTQSPTHLIKTRGQQATLRCSPISGHTSVYWYQQALGLGLQFLLWYDEGEERNRGNFPPRFSGRQFPNYSSELNVNALELEDSALYLCASSLGRGSGANVLTFGAGSRLTVL.